This passage covers 11 T cell receptor beta chains from one sample sequenced in a study of shared clonotypes between healthy human individuals. Sequencing was performed with immunoSEQ multiplex PCR; in TCRdb, only in-frame clones are kept and a portion is missing. The table includes about 2 million clones, about 95% detected once. The material sequenced was naive CD4+ T cells sorted from blood. The subset was: CD45RA+ positively selected. These receptor sequences come from a man in his late teens or twenties in good health.

The chain has TRBV7-2 and TRBJ2-5; 8 bases map to TRBD2. V lost 1 base, J lost 6 bases, and 7 bases stayed unmatched. Germline values: CDR1 SGHTA, CDR2 FQGNSA. The CDR3 runs to 15 residues. CDR3 coding DNA: TGTGCCAGCAGCTTAGGTTCTAGCGGGCATAAGACCCAGTACTTC. Amino acids: CASSLGSSGHKTQYF.

This clone was detected only a few times. The chain has TRBV6-5 and TRBJ1-2; D is possibly TRBD1 (5 bases). CDR3 length equals 13 residues. With 1 base removed from V and 5 bases from J, the gap between germline ends came to 8 bases. Germline CDR1 reads MNHEY; CDR2 reads SVGAGI. CDR3 loop: CASSYYGTYGYTF. CDR3 coding DNA: TGTGCCAGCAGTTACTACGGGACTTATGGCTACACCTTC.

The J gene is TRBJ1-1, the V gene TRBV4-2; D is possibly TRBD1 (6 bases). There are 14 residues in the CDR3. Trimming cost V 7 bases and J 5 bases, with 17 bases left between them. Per the germline V gene, CDR1 is LGHNA and CDR2 is YNFKEQ. The CDR3 here is CASNPGQRGTEAFF. The CDR3 nucleotides read TGTGCCAGCAACCCCGGACAGCGGGGGACTGAAGCTTTCTTT.

The rearrangement links TRBV9 to TRBJ1-6; tentative D call: TRBD1 (5 bases). In germline, CDR1 is SGDLS, CDR2 YYNGEE. The CDR3 totals 18 residues. V lost 3 bases to trimming and J lost 14 bases, with 30 bases between them. The CDR3 sequence is CASSAGALQARTLVALHF. The DNA of the CDR3 is TGTGCCAGCAGCGCCGGAGCTCTACAGGCCCGGACACTGGTAGCCCTCCACTTT.

The V gene is TRBV19, the J gene TRBJ1-5; D not certain. The CDR3 has 13 amino acids. V lost 3 bases and J lost 5, with 8 bases in between. CDR1 is LNHDA and CDR2 is SQIVND in the germline V gene (reference sequence). In nucleotides, the CDR3 is TGTGCCAGTAGTATTACCTTGGATCAGCCCCAGCATTTT. This sequence encodes CASSITLDQPQHF.

The chain couples TRBV27 to TRBJ1-2; D is ambiguous. Between the trimmed V and J ends, which lost 2 bases and 7 bases, there was a span of 14 bases. CDR1 MNHEY and CDR2 SMNVEV come from the germline V gene (reference sequence). CDR3 size: 14 residues. This CDR3 is CASSLREGLAGYTF. In DNA form, the CDR3 reads TGTGCCAGCAGTTTAAGGGAAGGGTTGGCTGGCTACACCTTC.

The rearrangement links TRBV30 to TRBJ2-3; 7 bases fit TRBD2. This CDR3 contains 14 residues. Trimming removed 4 bases from V and 2 bases from J; junction bases left unmatched: 6. CDR1 is GTSNPN, CDR2 SVGIG, per germline (reference sequence). The CDR3 bases are TGTGCCTGGAATTTTGGGGGGGACACAGATACGCAGTATTTT. Encoded protein: CAWNFGGDTDTQYF.

The gene calls are TRBV9 and TRBJ2-2; D gene ambiguous. The CDR3 runs 13 residues. V was shortened by 3 bases and J by 3 bases, with 6 bases between the two germline ends. CDR1 and CDR2 from the germline V gene are SGDLS and YYNGEE. CDR3: CASSGSHTGELFF. The DNA for the CDR3 is TGTGCCAGCAGCGGCTCGCACACCGGGGAGCTGTTTTTT.

The rearrangement uses TRBV11-2 and TRBJ2-2, with D possibly called TRBD1 or TRBD2 (5 bases each). The V end was cut by 1 base, the J end by 2 bases, with 11 bases between. Germline V lookup: CDR1 SGHAT, CDR2 FQNNGV. The CDR3 consists of 16 residues. The CDR3 region has the DNA TGTGCCAGCAGCTTAGTCGGGACCTTTAACACCGGGGAGCTGTTTTTT. It specifies CASSLVGTFNTGELFF.

In regard to this clone: The same CDR3 also results from other DNA sequences found in this sample. J is TRBJ1-4 and V is TRBV7-9, with D tentatively TRBD1 (6 bases). Germline V gene data show CDR1 as SEHNR and CDR2 as FQNEAQ (reference sequence). The CDR3 has 13 amino acids. V was pared by 5 bases and J by 6 bases, with 10 bases between. The CDR3 sequence: CASSRGADEKLFF. In nucleotides, the CDR3 is TGTGCCAGCAGCCGGGGGGCGGATGAAAAACTGTTTTTT.

The rearrangement joins TRBV29-1 to TRBJ1-1; 8 positions match TRBD1. The CDR3 loop spans 13 amino acids. J was trimmed by 11 bases and V by 5 bases; bases with no gene match: 13. Germline CDR1 and CDR2: SQVTM and ANQGSEA. CDR3 nucleotide sequence: TGCAGCGTTTCCCCGACAGGGGACTTTGGCGCTTTCTTT. This gives the protein CSVSPTGDFGAFF. Looking up the rest from reference TRBV29-1 and TRBJ1-1 gives the full variable domain: SAVISQKPSRDICQRGTSLTIQCQVDSQVTMMFWYRQQPGQSLTLIATANQGSEATYESGFVIDKFPISRPNLTFSTLTVSNMSPEDSSIYLCSVSPTGDFGAFFGQGTRLTVV.